A selection of T cell receptor beta chains follows, all from one sample in a study of blood T cell repertoires in COVID-19. Libraries were prepared by immunoSEQ multiplex PCR; TCRdb keeps only in-frame clonotypes and omits some of them. This table has 350,000 to 550,000 clones, roughly 91% appearing once. The sequenced sample was peripheral blood. The receptors derive from a woman younger than 45 with acute or convalescent COVID-19. CDR3s include the opening cysteine and the closing phenylalanine or tryptophan. D genes are given only for firm matches. Size is omitted from some rows. Given values are once, few, many or a class for expanded clones.

.	TRBV6-5	15	.	TRBJ1-5	TGTGCCAGCAACCCTACCGCGGCTTCCGGTCAGCCCCAGCATTTT	CASNPTAASGQPQHF
.	TRBV25-1	16	TRBD2	TRBJ2-5	TGTGCCAGCAGTGAATTCGGCGGGGGGGCCGCAGAGACCCAGTACTTC	CASSEFGGGAAETQYF
few	TRBV9	15	.	TRBJ1-1	TGTGCCAGCAGCGTAGCCCCAGGGGTGGACACTGAAGCTTTCTTT	CASSVAPGVDTEAFF
.	TRBV28	15	TRBD1	TRBJ1-1	TGTGCCAGCAGTTATATGGACAGGGCAAGCACTGAAGCTTTCTTT	CASSYMDRASTEAFF
.	TRBV19	15	.	TRBJ1-5	TGTGCCAGTAGCAGGACTCCGGATAGCAATCAGCCCCAGCATTTT	CASSRTPDSNQPQHF
.	TRBV5-1	15	TRBD1	TRBJ2-3	TGCGCCAGCAGCTCTTCCGACAGGGGGGCAGATACGCAGTATTTT	CASSSSDRGADTQYF
.	TRBV7-6	14	.	TRBJ2-2	TGTGCCAGCTCCGGGACTTCGAACACCGGGGAGCTGTTTTTT	CASSGTSNTGELFF
.	TRBV15	17	.	TRBJ1-2	TGTGCCACCAGCAGAGATTTAGGAGGTAGTCCCAACTATGGCTACACCTTC	CATSRDLGGSPNYGYTF
.	TRBV28	15	.	TRBJ2-3	TGTGCCAGCAGTTTGGTACAGGTGAACACAGATACGCAGTATTTT	CASSLVQVNTDTQYF
.	TRBV9	14	TRBD1	TRBJ1-2	TGTGCCAGCAGCCCAACGGGACAGGGCTCTGGCTACACCTTC	CASSPTGQGSGYTF
.	TRBV6-5	16	.	TRBJ1-5	TGTGCCAGCAGTTTACACTCGGGGGTTAGGGATCAGCCCCAGCATTTT	CASSLHSGVRDQPQHF
.	TRBV2	14	.	TRBJ1-4	TGTGCCAGCAGAACCGGGGGGCGTGGGGAAAAACTGTTTTTT	CASRTGGRGEKLFF
.	TRBV28	13	.	TRBJ1-2	TGTGCCAGCAGTTTAAAAATGAGCTATGGCTACACCTTC	CASSLKMSYGYTF
.	TRBV11-2	15	TRBD2	TRBJ2-1	TGTGCCAGCAGCTTATGGGGACTAGCCTCTGGAGAGCAGTTCTTC	CASSLWGLASGEQFF
.	TRBV7-2	15	.	TRBJ1-1	TGTGCCAGCAGCTTAGCAGGGACACAAAACACTGAAGCTTTCTTT	CASSLAGTQNTEAFF
.	TRBV5-6	15	TRBD1	TRBJ2-1	TGTGCCAGCAGCTTCCGGGACAGGGGGTACAATGAGCAGTTCTTC	CASSFRDRGYNEQFF
.	TRBV10-3	16	.	TRBJ2-5	TGTGCCATCAGTGAGTCGAGGATGGGGGGACGTGAGACCCAGTACTTC	CAISESRMGGRETQYF
.	TRBV18	14	.	TRBJ2-7	TGTGCCAGCTCACTAAAACAGACAGGTTACGAGCAGTACTTC	CASSLKQTGYEQYF
.	TRBV3-1/TRBV3-2	14	.	TRBJ1-4	TGTGCCAGCAGCCAAGAAATGGGAGATGAAAAACTGTTTTTT	CASSQEMGDEKLFF
.	TRBV6-5	14	TRBD2	TRBJ2-7	TGTGCCAGCAGTTACACTAGCGAATCCTACGAGCAGTACTTC	CASSYTSESYEQYF
.	TRBV7-9	15	.	TRBJ2-3	TGTGCCAGCAGCTTAGGGATGGGAGGCACAGATACGCAGTATTTT	CASSLGMGGTDTQYF
.	TRBV6-5	13	.	TRBJ2-2	TGTGCCAGCAGCCCCTTAGAGGCCGGGGAGCTGTTTTTT	CASSPLEAGELFF
.	TRBV25-1	14	.	TRBJ2-1	TGTGCCAGCAGTGAACAGGACATCCAGAATGAGCAGTTCTTC	CASSEQDIQNEQFF
.	TRBV19	14	.	TRBJ1-2	TGTGCCAGTGAAATCTCCAGGGGAAACTATGGCTACACCTTC	CASEISRGNYGYTF
once	TRBV18	16	.	TRBJ2-3	TGTGCCAGCTCACCTCCTAGAGCAGGGTCGGCAGATACGCAGTATTTT	CASSPPRAGSADTQYF
once	TRBV10-3	13	.	TRBJ1-5	TGTGCCATCAGTGAGGTCTCCAATCAGCCCCAGCATTTT	CAISEVSNQPQHF
.	TRBV5-1	13	TRBD1	TRBJ1-1	TGCGCCAGCAGCCAGGACAGGTCCACTGAAGCTTTCTTT	CASSQDRSTEAFF
few	TRBV5-1	16	TRBD1	TRBJ1-6	TGCGCCAGCAGCTCTCGGACCGGGACAGGGAATTCACCCCTCCACTTT	CASSSRTGTGNSPLHF
.	TRBV12-5	12	.	TRBJ2-2	TGTGCTAGTGCCCTAGTAGGCGGGGAGCTGTTTTTT	CASALVGGELFF
.	TRBV20-1	11	.	TRBJ2-5	TGCAGTGCTGCCCTACAAGAGACCCAGTACTTC	CSAALQETQYF
.	TRBV19	18	TRBD2	TRBJ2-3	TGTGCCAGTCCTCGGACTAGCGGGGGGGGCCATGACACAGATACGCAGTATTTT	CASPRTSGGGHDTDTQYF
.	TRBV6-5	15	TRBD1	TRBJ1-2	TGTGCCAGCAGTTATCAACAGGGGGCCTACTATGGCTACACCTTC	CASSYQQGAYYGYTF
once	TRBV12-5	19	.	TRBJ1-5	TGTGCTAGTGGTTTGGAAAAAGCGGAGACTCCTTGGGGCAATCAGCCCCAGCATTTT	CASGLEKAETPWGNQPQHF
.	TRBV28	14	.	TRBJ2-3	TGTGCCAGCAGTTCGGAGGCCCAGACAGATACGCAGTATTTT	CASSSEAQTDTQYF
.	TRBV7-2	13	.	TRBJ1-1	TGTGCCAGCAGCTTGGGACATCCAACGGCGGCTTTCTTT	CASSLGHPTAAFF
.	TRBV6-5	15	TRBD1	TRBJ2-1	TGTGCCAGCAGCGGAGGACAGGGGAGACGCAATGAGCAGTTCTTC	CASSGGQGRRNEQFF
.	TRBV6-5	14	.	TRBJ2-7	TGTGCCAGCAGTTATACTGCCCTCTCCTACGAGCAGTACTTC	CASSYTALSYEQYF
.	TRBV6-5	13	.	TRBJ1-1	TGTGCCAGCAGTCCGGTAGGGGGAACTGAAGCTTTCTTT	CASSPVGGTEAFF
.	TRBV29-1	13	.	TRBJ2-5	TGCAGCGTTTCAGGGGCATTAGAAAAGACCCAGTACTTC	CSVSGALEKTQYF
.	TRBV2	11	.	TRBJ2-7	TGTGCCAGCAGTCCTTATTACGAGCAGTACTTC	CASSPYYEQYF
once	TRBV30	14	TRBD1	TRBJ2-5	TGTGCCTCAAACCGGGACAGGGGGGGCGAGACCCAGTACTTC	CASNRDRGGETQYF
.	TRBV5-1	17	.	TRBJ2-6	TGCGCCAGCAGCACAAGGACAGACCTCTCTGGGGCCAACGTCCTGACTTTC	CASSTRTDLSGANVLTF
.	TRBV2	17	.	TRBJ1-2	TGTGCCAGCAGTGGCGGGACGGTCAGGTTCGGCGAGAGTGGCTACACCTTC	CASSGGTVRFGESGYTF
.	TRBV7-3	15	.	TRBJ2-2	TGTGCCAGCAGCTTAGGCCAGACGAACACCGGGGAGCTGTTTTTT	CASSLGQTNTGELFF
.	TRBV2	14	.	TRBJ1-5	TGTGCCAGCAGTGTTGAGCGGGGAAATCAGCCCCAGCATTTT	CASSVERGNQPQHF
.	TRBV6-5	15	.	TRBJ2-7	TGTGCCAGCAGAGCCGGGACTCCCGGCTCCTACGAGCAGTACTTC	CASRAGTPGSYEQYF
.	TRBV27	14	TRBD2	TRBJ2-1	TGTGCCAGCAGTCTCCTCTCGGGGGGCAATGAGCAGTTCTTC	CASSLLSGGNEQFF
once	TRBV11-1	15	TRBD1	TRBJ2-7	TGTGCCAGCAGCGTTGGACAGGGGCGCGCCTACGAGCAGTACTTC	CASSVGQGRAYEQYF
.	TRBV4-1	14	.	TRBJ2-5	TGCGCCAGCAGCCAAGATGCCACCCGGGAGACCCAGTACTTC	CASSQDATRETQYF
.	TRBV6-5	15	TRBD2	TRBJ2-7	TGTGCCAGCAGCTTAGCGGGGGCCGGGCGTATCGAGCAGTACTTC	CASSLAGAGRIEQYF
.	TRBV23-1	13	.	TRBJ2-5	TGCGCCAGCAGTCACGGAGGGCTTGAGACCCAGTACTTC	CASSHGGLETQYF
once	TRBV5-1	15	.	TRBJ1-4	TGCGCCAGCAGCTCTCAGGGAGGGACTAATGAAAAACTGTTTTTT	CASSSQGGTNEKLFF
.	TRBV2	14	.	TRBJ1-5	TGTGCCAGCAGTGACGAGGGTGTGGGGGCGCCCCAGCATTTT	CASSDEGVGAPQHF